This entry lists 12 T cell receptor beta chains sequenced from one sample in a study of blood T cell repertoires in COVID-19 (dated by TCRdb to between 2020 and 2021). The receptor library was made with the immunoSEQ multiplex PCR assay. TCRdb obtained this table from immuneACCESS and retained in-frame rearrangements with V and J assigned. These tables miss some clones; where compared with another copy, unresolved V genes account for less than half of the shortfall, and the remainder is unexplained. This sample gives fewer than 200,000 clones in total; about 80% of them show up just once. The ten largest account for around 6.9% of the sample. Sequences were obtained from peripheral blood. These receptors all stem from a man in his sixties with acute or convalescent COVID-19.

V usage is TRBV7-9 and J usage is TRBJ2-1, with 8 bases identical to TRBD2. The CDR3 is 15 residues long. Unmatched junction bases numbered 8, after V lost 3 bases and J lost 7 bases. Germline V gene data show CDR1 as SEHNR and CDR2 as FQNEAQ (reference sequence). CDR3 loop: CASSFRDGGVNEQFF. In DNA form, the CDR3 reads TGTGCCAGCAGCTTTCGGGACGGGGGGGTTAATGAGCAGTTCTTC. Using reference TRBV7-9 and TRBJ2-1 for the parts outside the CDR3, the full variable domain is DTGVSQNPRHKITKRGQNVTFRCDPISEHNRLYWYRQTLGQGPEFLTYFQNEAQLEKSRLLSDRFSAERPKGSFSTLEIQRTEQGDSAMYLCASSFRDGGVNEQFFGPGTRLTVL.

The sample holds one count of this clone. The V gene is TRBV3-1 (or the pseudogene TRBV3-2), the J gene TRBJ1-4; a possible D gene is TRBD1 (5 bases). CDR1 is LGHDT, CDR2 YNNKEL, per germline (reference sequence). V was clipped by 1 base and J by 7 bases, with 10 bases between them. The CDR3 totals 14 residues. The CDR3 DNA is TGTGCCAGCAGCCAAGGGGGCTGGGTTGAAAAACTGTTTTTT. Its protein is CASSQGGWVEKLFF.

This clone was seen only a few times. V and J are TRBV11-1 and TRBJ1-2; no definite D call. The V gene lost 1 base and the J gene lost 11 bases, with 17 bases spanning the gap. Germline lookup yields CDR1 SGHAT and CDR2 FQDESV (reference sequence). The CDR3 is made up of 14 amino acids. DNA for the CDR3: TGTGCCAGCAGCTTAGGTGAAGAGGAGGTCGGGTACACCTTC. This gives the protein CASSLGEEEVGYTF.

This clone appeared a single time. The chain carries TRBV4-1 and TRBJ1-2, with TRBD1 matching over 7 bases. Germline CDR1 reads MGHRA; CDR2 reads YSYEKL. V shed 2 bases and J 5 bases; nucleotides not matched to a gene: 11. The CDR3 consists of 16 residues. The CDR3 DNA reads TGCGCCAGCAGCCAACCGACAGGGAGCGAACTTTATGGCTACACCTTC. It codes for CASSQPTGSELYGYTF.

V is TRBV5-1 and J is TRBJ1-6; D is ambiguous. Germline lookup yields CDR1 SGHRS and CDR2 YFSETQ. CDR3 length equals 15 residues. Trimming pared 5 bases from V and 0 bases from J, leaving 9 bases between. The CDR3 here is CASRTASSYNSPLHF. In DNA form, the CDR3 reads TGCGCCAGCAGAACAGCCAGCTCCTATAATTCACCCCTCCACTTT.

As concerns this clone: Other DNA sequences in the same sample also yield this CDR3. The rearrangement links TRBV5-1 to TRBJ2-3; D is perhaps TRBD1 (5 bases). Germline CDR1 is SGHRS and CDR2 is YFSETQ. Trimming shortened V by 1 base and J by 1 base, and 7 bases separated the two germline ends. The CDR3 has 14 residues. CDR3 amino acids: CASSLIGGTDTQYF. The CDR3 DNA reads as TGCGCCAGCAGCTTGATAGGGGGCACAGATACGCAGTATTTT.

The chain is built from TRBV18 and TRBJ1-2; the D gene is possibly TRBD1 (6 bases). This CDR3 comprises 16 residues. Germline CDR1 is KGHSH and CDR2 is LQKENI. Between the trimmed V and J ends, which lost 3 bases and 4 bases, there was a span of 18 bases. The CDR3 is CASSPQQGQTTYGYTF. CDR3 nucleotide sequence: TGTGCCAGCTCACCTCAGCAGGGGCAAACGACCTATGGCTACACCTTC.

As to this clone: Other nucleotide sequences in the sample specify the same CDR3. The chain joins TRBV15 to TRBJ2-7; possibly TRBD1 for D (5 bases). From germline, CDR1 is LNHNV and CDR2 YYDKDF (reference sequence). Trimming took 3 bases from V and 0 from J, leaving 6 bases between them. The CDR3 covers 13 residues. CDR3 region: CATSRTVSYEQYF. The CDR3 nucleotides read TGTGCCACCAGCAGGACAGTCTCCTACGAGCAGTACTTC.

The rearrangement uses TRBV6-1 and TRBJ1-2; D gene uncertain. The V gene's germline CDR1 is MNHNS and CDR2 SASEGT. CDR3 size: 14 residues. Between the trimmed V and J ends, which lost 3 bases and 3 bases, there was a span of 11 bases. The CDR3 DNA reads TGTGCCAGCAGTGATTCAGGCAGAGACTATGGCTACACCTTC. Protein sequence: CASSDSGRDYGYTF.

This CDR3 reads CASSLRSWTGGGEKLFF. Written as DNA, the CDR3 is TGTGCCAGCAGTTTACGTTCCTGGACAGGGGGAGGGGAAAAACTGTTTTTT. The chain has TRBV27 and TRBJ1-4; TRBD1 matches 10 bases. Germline assignment: CDR1 MNHEY and CDR2 SMNVEV (reference sequence). The CDR3 runs to 17 residues. Trimming at V came to 2 bases and at J to 8 bases, leaving 11 bases not matched to a gene.

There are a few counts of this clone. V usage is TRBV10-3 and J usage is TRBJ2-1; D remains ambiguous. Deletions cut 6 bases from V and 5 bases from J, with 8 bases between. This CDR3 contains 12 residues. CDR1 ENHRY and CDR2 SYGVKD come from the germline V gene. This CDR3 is CAIREQNNEQFF. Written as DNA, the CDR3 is TGTGCCATCAGGGAACAGAACAATGAGCAGTTCTTC.

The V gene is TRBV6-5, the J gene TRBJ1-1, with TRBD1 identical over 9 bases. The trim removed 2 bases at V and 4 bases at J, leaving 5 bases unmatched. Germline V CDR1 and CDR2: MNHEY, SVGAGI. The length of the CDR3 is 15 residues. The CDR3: CASSYGTQGATEAFF. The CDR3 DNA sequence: TGTGCCAGCAGTTACGGAACACAGGGGGCCACTGAAGCTTTCTTT.